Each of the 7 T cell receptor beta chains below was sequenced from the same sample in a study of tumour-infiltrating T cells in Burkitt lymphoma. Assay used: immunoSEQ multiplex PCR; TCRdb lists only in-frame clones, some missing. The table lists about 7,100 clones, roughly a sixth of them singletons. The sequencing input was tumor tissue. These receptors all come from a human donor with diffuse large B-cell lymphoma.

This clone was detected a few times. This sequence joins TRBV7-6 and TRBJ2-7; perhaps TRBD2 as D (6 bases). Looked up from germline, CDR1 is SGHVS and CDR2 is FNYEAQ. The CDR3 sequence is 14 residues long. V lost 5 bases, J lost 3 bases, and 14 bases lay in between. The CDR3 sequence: CASSAGLDHYEQYF. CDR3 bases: TGTGCCAGCAGCGCGGGACTTGACCACTACGAGCAGTACTTC.

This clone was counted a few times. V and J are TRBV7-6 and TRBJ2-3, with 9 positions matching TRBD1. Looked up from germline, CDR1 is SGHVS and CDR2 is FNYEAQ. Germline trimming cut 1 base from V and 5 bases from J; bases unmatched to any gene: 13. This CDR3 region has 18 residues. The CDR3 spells CASSLGGWGTGQGDTQYF. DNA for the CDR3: TGTGCCAGCAGCTTAGGCGGTTGGGGGACAGGGCAAGGAGATACGCAGTATTTT.

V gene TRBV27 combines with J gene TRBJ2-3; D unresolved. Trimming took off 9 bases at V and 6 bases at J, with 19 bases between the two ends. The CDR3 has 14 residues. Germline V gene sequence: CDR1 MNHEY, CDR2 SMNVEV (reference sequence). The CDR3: CASKEAGIFDTQYF. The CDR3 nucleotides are TGTGCCAGTAAGGAAGCAGGCATTTTCGATACGCAGTATTTT.

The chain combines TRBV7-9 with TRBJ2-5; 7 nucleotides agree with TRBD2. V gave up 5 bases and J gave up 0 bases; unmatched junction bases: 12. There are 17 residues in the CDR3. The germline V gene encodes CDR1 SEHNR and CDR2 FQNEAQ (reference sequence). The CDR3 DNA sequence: TGTGCCAGCAGCCCCCGGACCCCTCGGGGGGACCAAGAGACCCAGTACTTC. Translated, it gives CASSPRTPRGDQETQYF.

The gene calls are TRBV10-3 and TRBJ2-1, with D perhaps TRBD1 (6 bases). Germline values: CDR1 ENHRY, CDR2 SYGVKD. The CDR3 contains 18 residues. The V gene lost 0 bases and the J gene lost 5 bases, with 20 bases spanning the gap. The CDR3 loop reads CAISESGGEKLPHNEQFF. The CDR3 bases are TGTGCCATCAGTGAGTCAGGGGGTGAGAAGCTCCCACACAATGAGCAGTTCTTC.

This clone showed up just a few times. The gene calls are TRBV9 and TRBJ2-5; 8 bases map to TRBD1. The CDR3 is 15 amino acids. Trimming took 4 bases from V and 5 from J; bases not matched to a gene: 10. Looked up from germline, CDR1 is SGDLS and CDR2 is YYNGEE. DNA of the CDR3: TGTGCCAGCAGCCTTCCTAGGACAGGGAGGGAGACCCAGTACTTC. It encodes CASSLPRTGRETQYF.

CDR3 region: CASSDRQETQYF. The CDR3 DNA is TGTGCCAGCTCCGACAGACAAGAGACCCAGTACTTC. The V and J genes are TRBV18 and TRBJ2-5, with a possible D match to TRBD1 (5 bases). The CDR3 totals 12 residues. Germline assignment: CDR1 KGHSH and CDR2 LQKENI. Trimming cost V 6 bases and J 2 bases, with 7 bases left between them.